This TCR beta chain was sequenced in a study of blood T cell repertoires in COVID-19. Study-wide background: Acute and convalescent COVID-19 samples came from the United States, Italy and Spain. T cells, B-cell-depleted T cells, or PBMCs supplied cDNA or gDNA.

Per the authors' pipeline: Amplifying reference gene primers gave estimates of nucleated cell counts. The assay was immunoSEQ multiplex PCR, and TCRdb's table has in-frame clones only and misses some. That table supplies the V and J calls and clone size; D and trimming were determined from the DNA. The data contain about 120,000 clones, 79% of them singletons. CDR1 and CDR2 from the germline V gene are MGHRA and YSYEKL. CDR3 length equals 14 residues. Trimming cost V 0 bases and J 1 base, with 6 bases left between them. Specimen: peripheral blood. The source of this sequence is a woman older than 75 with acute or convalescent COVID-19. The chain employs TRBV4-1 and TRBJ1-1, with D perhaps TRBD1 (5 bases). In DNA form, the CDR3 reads TGCGCCAGCAGCCAAGAGGGGGGGAACACTGAAGCTTTCTTT. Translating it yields CASSQEGGNTEAFF.